This paragraph reports one TCR beta chain. TCRdb's table, derived via immunoSEQ multiplex PCR, lists solely in-frame clones and lacks some. The sample yields around 200,000 clones, roughly 89% seen once. The sample is drawn from a study of blood T cell repertoires in COVID-19. The junction had 4 bases not matched to a gene; V was cut back by 4 bases and J by 6 bases. Germline assignment: CDR1 MDHEN and CDR2 SYDVKM. The CDR3 spans 14 residues. Sequencing was performed on PBMCs or T cells enriched from blood (not recorded which). This sequence joins TRBV28 and TRBJ1-2; 11 positions agree with TRBD1. This receptor was taken from a man aged 18 to 29 with acute COVID-19. CDR3 in DNA: TGTGCCAGCAGTTCCGGACAGGGGGCGGATGGCTACACCTTC. The encoded protein is CASSSGQGADGYTF.